This section outlines one TCR beta chain sequence together with its context. Its antigen is unknown. Each CDR3 protein gets one entry after TCRdb re-called the reads with MiXCR. This sample has 150,000 to 200,000 distinct CDR3 sequences, with about 30% found just once. This sample was taken from a study of T cell repertoires in cytomegalovirus infection. Overall study: Signatures in public TCR beta sequences pointed to both CMV infection and matching HLA type.

V was clipped by 1 base and J by 4 bases, with 6 bases between them. The CDR3 extends over 13 amino acids. The germline V gene has CDR1 SGHTA and CDR2 FQGNSA. Study results and caveats: What dominated the ex vivo response were HLA-C-restricted CMV-specific TCR beta clonotypes.

This chain connects TRBV7-2 to TRBJ2-3, with D uncertain. The sample consisted of PBMCs. This clonotype was sampled from a human donor in good health (CMV status not recorded). Some clones in this sample may be carry-over from other donors' samples. DNA for the CDR3: TGTGCCAGCAGCTTAGAGATCCCAGATACGCAGTATTTT. Translation: CASSLEIPDTQYF.